This is a list of T cell receptor beta chains from one sample in a study of shared clonotypes between healthy human individuals. Sequencing used immunoSEQ multiplex PCR; TCRdb keeps in-frame clones, though not all of them. Seen here are 1.5 million to 2.5 million clones, about 95% observed once, and the top ten hold roughly 1%. The specimen was naive CD8+ T cells sorted from blood. Source of these receptors: a man between 18 and 29 years old in good health. The CDR3 runs from the conserved cysteine through the conserved F or W. A D gene is named only where the DNA matches it firmly. The size field is filled for only some rows; it gives once, few, many or a size class.

>TRBV6-5|TRBJ2-2|-|-
CASSWARTGELFF
TGTGCCAGCAGTTGGGCCCGGACCGGGGAGCTGTTTTTT
>TRBV7-2|TRBJ1-6|-|-
CASSLGSGGMGNSPLHF
TGTGCCAGCAGCTTAGGGTCGGGGGGCATGGGTAATTCACCCCTCCACTTT
>TRBV6-5|TRBJ1-1|once|-
CASSYGTDNTEEAFF
TGTGCCAGCAGTTACGGGACGGATAACACTGAAGAAGCTTTCTTT
>TRBV6-1|TRBJ1-3|-|-
CASSEWTAPGNTIYF
TGTGCCAGCAGTGAATGGACGGCCCCTGGAAACACCATATATTTT
>TRBV4-3|TRBJ2-5|-|TRBD2
CASSQLIAGEGETQYF
TGCGCCAGCAGCCAACTTATAGCGGGAGAAGGGGAGACCCAGTACTTC
>TRBV15|TRBJ2-1|-|-
CATSTQKLGYNEQFF
TGTGCCACCAGCACTCAGAAACTTGGATACAATGAGCAGTTCTTC
>TRBV7-9|TRBJ2-3|-|-
CASSSTQDTQYF
TGTGCCAGCAGCTCGACTCAAGATACGCAGTATTTT
>TRBV4-1|TRBJ2-7|-|-
CASSPRTLPYYEQYF
TGCGCCAGCAGCCCAAGGACCCTGCCATACTACGAGCAGTACTTC
>TRBV5-6|TRBJ1-5|-|-
CASSSGGFPPYSNQPQHF
TGTGCCAGCAGCTCCGGAGGGTTTCCTCCCTATAGCAATCAGCCCCAGCATTTT
>TRBV7-9|TRBJ2-1|-|-
CASSWGTGEADEQFF
TGTGCCAGCAGCTGGGGTACTGGGGAGGCGGATGAGCAGTTCTTC
>TRBV25-1|TRBJ2-3|-|-
CASSYGGIDTQYF
TGTGCCAGCAGCTACGGGGGCATCGATACGCAGTATTTT
>TRBV13|TRBJ2-1|-|-
CASSHRLDPYNEQFF
TGTGCCAGCAGCCATAGACTAGACCCCTACAATGAGCAGTTCTTC
>TRBV9|TRBJ1-6|-|-
CASSVGGVGSYNSPLHF
TGTGCCAGCAGCGTAGGTGGGGTGGGCTCCTATAATTCACCCCTCCACTTT
>TRBV4-1|TRBJ2-7|-|-
CASRGPDYEQYF
TGCGCCAGCAGGGGACCGGACTACGAGCAGTACTTC